The rows below give T cell receptor beta chains drawn from one sample of a study of blood T cell repertoires in COVID-19. Sequenced by immunoSEQ multiplex PCR; TCRdb stores in-frame clones only, minus some. The profile shows about 180,000 clones, 86% of them singletons. What was sequenced was peripheral blood. The source of these receptors is a man aged 70 or older with active or convalescent COVID-19. CDR3s include the opening cysteine and the closing phenylalanine or tryptophan. A D gene is named only where the DNA matches it firmly. Clone size, where shown, is once, few, many, or a class for clones that have expanded.

DNA,CDR3,size,J,V,D
TGTGCCAGCAGCATCGGACAGGGGACGAACACCGGGGAGCTGTTTTTT,CASSIGQGTNTGELFF,.,TRBJ2-2,TRBV2,TRBD1
TGTGCCAGCAGCTTAGTAGGGGAAACCCATAACTATGGCTACACCTTC,CASSLVGETHNYGYTF,.,TRBJ1-2,TRBV7-9,.
TGTGCCAGCAGCGTAGGGGACAGGAGGAACACTGAAGCTTTCTTT,CASSVGDRRNTEAFF,.,TRBJ1-1,TRBV9,TRBD1
TGTGCCAGCTCACCAACCGGGGTAGGGCACTACGAGCAGTACTTC,CASSPTGVGHYEQYF,.,TRBJ2-7,TRBV18,.
TGTGCCAGCACCCTTACGGGTGAGCAGTTCTTC,CASTLTGEQFF,.,TRBJ2-1,TRBV5-4,.
TGCGCCAGCAGCCGACCGGGACACCCGAACACTGAAGCTTTCTTT,CASSRPGHPNTEAFF,.,TRBJ1-1,TRBV5-1,.
TGTGCCATCAGTGCGGACAGGGCCACTGAAGCTTTCTTT,CAISADRATEAFF,.,TRBJ1-1,TRBV10-3,TRBD1
TGCGCCAGCACCTTTACAGGGGGAATCGGGGAGCTGTTTTTT,CASTFTGGIGELFF,.,TRBJ2-2,TRBV5-1,TRBD1
TGCGCCAGCAGCTTTGGGGCAGGGGGCGACTGGAACACTGAAGCTTTCTTT,CASSFGAGGDWNTEAFF,.,TRBJ1-1,TRBV5-1,TRBD1
TGTGCCAGCAGCTTGACCGGGTCCCTCCCGAAACAGGGCAATGAGCAGTTCTTC,CASSLTGSLPKQGNEQFF,.,TRBJ2-1,TRBV7-2,.
TGTGCCAGCTCGCCAGGGGGGGTTTTGAACACTGAAGCTTTCTTT,CASSPGGVLNTEAFF,.,TRBJ1-1,TRBV18,TRBD1
TGTGCCAGCAGCTTAATCATCCTCCCGGGGAAACTGTTTTTT,CASSLIILPGKLFF,once,TRBJ1-4,TRBV7-8,.
TGTGCCAGCAGCTTAGATCGGACAGGAACCGGGGAGCTGTTTTTT,CASSLDRTGTGELFF,.,TRBJ2-2,TRBV11-2,TRBD1
TGTGCCACCAGCACGACTAGCGGGTTAGGCAATGAGCAGTTCTTC,CATSTTSGLGNEQFF,.,TRBJ2-1,TRBV15,TRBD2
TGTGCCAGCAGTTCTCAAAGCGGGACTACCACCGGGGAGCTGTTTTTT,CASSSQSGTTTGELFF,.,TRBJ2-2,TRBV27,TRBD2
TGCAGCGTCGGTGGTGGGGGCACATACAATGAGCAGTTCTTC,CSVGGGGTYNEQFF,.,TRBJ2-1,TRBV29-1,.
TGTGCCAGCAGTGAGACAGGGGACTCCTACGAGCAGTACTTC,CASSETGDSYEQYF,.,TRBJ2-7,TRBV25-1,TRBD1
TGTGCCAGCAGCACCGGGACTTCCTACAATGAGCAGTTCTTC,CASSTGTSYNEQFF,once,TRBJ2-1,TRBV11-1,.
TGTGCCAGCAGCTTAGAGCTTCTTAATGAAAAACTGTTTTTT,CASSLELLNEKLFF,.,TRBJ1-4,TRBV7-9,.
TGTGCCAGCAGCTTAGCGCTGGGAGCCCTAGGTTCACCCCTCCACTTT,CASSLALGALGSPLHF,.,TRBJ1-6,TRBV7-6,.
TGTGCCAGCAGCCAGAGGGGGAGGGAGACCGGGGAGCTGTTTTTT,CASSQRGRETGELFF,.,TRBJ2-2,TRBV3-1/TRBV3-2,.
TGTGCCAGCAGTTTGGGAGCGGGCAGGGGGACCTACGAGCAGTACTTC,CASSLGAGRGTYEQYF,.,TRBJ2-7,TRBV27,.
TGTGCCAGCAGTGACAGGACAGGGCATTCACCCCTCCACTTT,CASSDRTGHSPLHF,.,TRBJ1-6,TRBV2,TRBD1
TGTGCCAGTAGTACACGGGACAGGGTAGGGTTTGGCTACACCTTC,CASSTRDRVGFGYTF,.,TRBJ1-2,TRBV19,TRBD1
TGTGCCAGCAGCGTAGGTATCGGTACAGATACGCAGTATTTT,CASSVGIGTDTQYF,few,TRBJ2-3,TRBV9,.
TGTGCCAGTAGTATCCGCGGCAGGGCTGGTGGCTACACCTTC,CASSIRGRAGGYTF,once,TRBJ1-2,TRBV19,.
TGTGCCAGCAGCCGGACGGGGGATGCTGAAGCTTTCTTT,CASSRTGDAEAFF,.,TRBJ1-1,TRBV6-5,.
TGTGCCAGCAGTTCAAAAGCCGGGACAGGGCTCACCGGGGAGCTGTTTTTT,CASSSKAGTGLTGELFF,.,TRBJ2-2,TRBV27,TRBD1
TGTGCCAGCAGTTACCTAGGCAGCTCAGATACGCAGTATTTT,CASSYLGSSDTQYF,.,TRBJ2-3,TRBV6-5,.
TGTGCCAGCAGCTCCCCCACAGGGGGAATGGATAATTCACCCCTCCACTTT,CASSSPTGGMDNSPLHF,.,TRBJ1-6,TRBV9,TRBD1
TGTGCCAGCAGAATCCTAGCCAGCCCGTACAATGAGCAGTTCTTC,CASRILASPYNEQFF,.,TRBJ2-1,TRBV6-5,.
TGCGCCAGCAGCAGGGGACTAGCGGGAGCGTACGAGCAGTACTTC,CASSRGLAGAYEQYF,.,TRBJ2-7,TRBV5-1,TRBD2
TGTGCCACCAGTGATTCTGGGCAGGGGGGAGAGACCCAGTACTTC,CATSDSGQGGETQYF,.,TRBJ2-5,TRBV24-1,.
TGTGCCAGCTCACCACCCCAACTACTAGCGGGGGGGCAGTACAATGAGCAGTTCTTC,CASSPPQLLAGGQYNEQFF,.,TRBJ2-1,TRBV18,TRBD2
TGTGCCAGCAGCTTAGGGGGACGGAGGGGAGAGACCCAGTACTTC,CASSLGGRRGETQYF,.,TRBJ2-5,TRBV7-2,.
TGTGCCAGCCTGAGAACAACTTCTAGTACGCAGTATTTT,CASLRTTSSTQYF,.,TRBJ2-3,TRBV6-5,.
TGTGCCAGCAGCTTAGGCGGACAGGGAAATCAGCCCCAGCATTTT,CASSLGGQGNQPQHF,few,TRBJ1-5,TRBV7-2,TRBD1
TGTGCCAGCAGCAGACTAGCGGGAGTAACAGATACGCAGTATTTT,CASSRLAGVTDTQYF,.,TRBJ2-3,TRBV28,TRBD2
TGTGCCTTAACCAGGGTGCTGAGTCGCGACTACACCTTC,CALTRVLSRDYTF,.,TRBJ1-2,TRBV30,.
TGCGCCAGCAGCTTGCAAGCAGGGGGCGTCTCCGGGGAGCTGTTTTTT,CASSLQAGGVSGELFF,.,TRBJ2-2,TRBV5-1,TRBD1
TGTGCCAGCAGCCCCGGGAGCGGGAGGGGCACAGATACGCAGTATTTT,CASSPGSGRGTDTQYF,.,TRBJ2-3,TRBV7-2,TRBD2
TGTGCCAGCAGCCCTGGACAGAACTATGGCTACACCTTC,CASSPGQNYGYTF,.,TRBJ1-2,TRBV5-5,.
TGTGCCAGCAGCTTAACGGGACAGGCTAATGAAAAACTGTTTTTT,CASSLTGQANEKLFF,.,TRBJ1-4,TRBV7-6,TRBD1